The 3 T cell receptor beta chains reported below all come from one sample, sequenced in a study of cytomegalovirus exposure and HLA in healthy donors. 60 Vbeta and 13 Jbeta primers were used in PCR. Data came from immunoSEQ multiplex PCR; TCRdb stores just in-frame clones and leaves some out. This sample has about 160,000 clones, with around 86% found just once. Sequenced sample: PBMCs. These receptors all come from a girl aged 2 to 10 in good health and CMV-seropositive.

The V gene is TRBV19, the J gene TRBJ2-1, with D perhaps TRBD1 (6 bases). The CDR3 loop spans 17 amino acids. The germline V gene encodes CDR1 LNHDA and CDR2 SQIVND (reference sequence). V gave up 5 bases and J gave up 7 bases, with 24 bases separating them. DNA for the CDR3: TGTGCCAGTAGTTTTTCCCTCGACAGGTCATCGAGGAATGAGCAGTTCTTC. It encodes CASSFSLDRSSRNEQFF.

This sequence joins TRBV25-1 and TRBJ2-3; 7 bases agree with TRBD2. The CDR3 contains 17 residues. V lost 4 bases, J lost 1 base, and 11 bases stayed unmatched. Germline V gene lookup returns CDR1 MGHDK and CDR2 SYGVNS. The CDR3 loop reads CASSGSGGRRGTDTQYF. CDR3 coding DNA: TGTGCCAGCAGTGGGAGTGGCGGGAGAAGAGGCACAGATACGCAGTATTTT.

The chain recombines TRBV28 with TRBJ2-7; D gene uncertain. CDR3 size: 14 residues. The germline CDR1 and CDR2 sequences are MDHEN and SYDVKM. V lost 3 bases and J lost 4, with 13 bases in between. This chain's CDR3 is CASSLRALHYEQYF. DNA for the CDR3: TGTGCCAGCAGTTTGCGAGCCCTGCATTACGAGCAGTACTTC.